The text below deals with one T cell receptor (beta chain). Methods used by the authors: Amplified reference gene primers provided the basis for estimating nucleated cell counts. Some clones are missing from TCRdb's copy, which holds only in-frame ones; the method was immunoSEQ multiplex PCR. V and J calls and clone size are copied from that table; D and trimming were computed from the DNA. The table shows fewer than 200,000 clones, with roughly 70% occurring only once. The V and J ends lost 2 bases and 8 bases, in that order; junction bases with no gene match: 3. This CDR3 spans 13 amino acids. Germline V lookup: CDR1 SGHRS, CDR2 YFSETQ. This entry belongs to a study of blood T cell repertoires in COVID-19. Across the study: The United States, Italy and Spain provided the acute and convalescent COVID-19 samples. T cells, B-cell-depleted T cells, or PBMCs provided the cDNA or gDNA that served as material.

The V gene is TRBV5-1, the J gene TRBJ1-4; TRBD1 matches 7 bases. Specimen: peripheral blood. The source of this sequence is a woman aged 80 or over with acute or convalescent COVID-19. The CDR3 DNA is TGCGCCAGCAGCTTCGAGGGACAGGAAAAACTGTTTTTT. This gives the protein CASSFEGQEKLFF.